This T cell receptor (beta chain) was captured in a study of spatial heterogeneity in lung cancer. This CDR3 is built from 15 residues. Trimming cost V 7 bases and J 7 bases; bases outside gene matches: 10. Documented time point: sample taken at primary tumor resection. Patients with untreated early-stage non-small cell lung cancer, numbering 72, were the donors. Sequencing covered unsorted whole RNA taken from tumor, nontumor lung or frozen PBMC. TCR cDNA molecules each had a unique molecular identifier. Via MiXCR, TCRdb re-called the 5' RACE reads, giving one row per CDR3 protein. The top ten hold 15% to 17% of the sample, which has about 12,000 distinct CDR3 sequences, roughly 15% seen once. Study findings and constraints: Counts for ubiquitous and regional expanded TCRs went along with ubiquitous and regional nonsynonymous mutations, respectively. Within tumors, counts of expanded alpha and beta TCRs tracked tumor mutation counts.

Sample share makes this clonotype medium-sized. Its target is not known. This TCR derives from a male donor with early-stage non-small cell lung cancer. This chain uses TRBV12-3 or TRBV12-4 with TRBJ1-6; 7 nucleotides agree with TRBD1. Source: lung tumor tissue, taken at surgery. Written as DNA, the CDR3 is TGTGCCAGCACCCCCCAGGGGGAAATAAATTCACCCCTCCACTTT. Amino acids: CASTPQGEINSPLHF.